The entry below describes one T cell receptor beta chain. Data came from immunoSEQ multiplex PCR; TCRdb stores just in-frame clones and leaves some out. The sample contains 20,000 to 25,000 clones, 70% to 85% of which appear only once. This record comes from a study of PD-1 blockade in classical Hodgkin lymphoma. Study information: Every 2 weeks, patients got 3 mg/kg intravenous nivolumab.

The CDR3 has 17 residues. Trimming took 0 bases from V and 0 from J, leaving 10 bases between them. CDR1 is SGDLS, CDR2 YYNGEE, per germline. Exposure to brentuximab vedotin varied, and each patient had relapsed following autologous stem cell transplantation. The sequencing used peripheral blood mononuclear cells (PBMCs), collected before the second cycle of nivolumab. The clonotype originates from a human donor with classical Hodgkin lymphoma. The V and J genes are TRBV9 and TRBJ1-6, with D maybe TRBD1 (5 bases). The CDR3 DNA follows: TGTGCCAGCAGCGTAGGTCCAGGGAGCTCCTATAATTCACCCCTCCACTTT. This gives the protein CASSVGPGSSYNSPLHF.